The next 2 T cell receptor beta chains were all read from a single sample in a study of blood T cell repertoires in COVID-19. Libraries were prepared by immunoSEQ multiplex PCR; TCRdb keeps only in-frame clonotypes and omits some of them. Here the sample spans about 140,000 clones, almost 85% being singletons. The sample was PBMCs or T cells enriched from blood (not recorded which). The receptors here all came from a woman aged 45-60 years with acute COVID-19.

This clone appeared once. This sequence joins TRBV10-3 and TRBJ2-1; 8 bases are shared with TRBD2. Germline CDR1 and CDR2: ENHRY and SYGVKD. This CDR3 is built from 16 residues. V shed 9 bases, J shed 6 bases, and the junction held 16 bases outside the gene matches. Written as DNA, the CDR3 is TGTGCCATTTCGCAACAGGGACTAGTGGGTACCAATGAGCAGTTCTTC. Translation gives CAISQQGLVGTNEQFF.

This clone was found once. V gene TRBV5-1 combines with J gene TRBJ2-2, with 8 nucleotides matching TRBD1. The CDR3 totals 15 residues. CDR1 and CDR2 (germline): SGHRS, YFSETQ. V was pared by 4 bases and J by 2 bases, with 4 bases of the junction left unmatched. The CDR3 bases are TGCGCCAGCAGCCGGACAGGGACAAACACCGGGGAGCTGTTTTTT. It is translated as CASSRTGTNTGELFF.